This TCR beta chain was sequenced during a study of control samples from healthy donors and cancer patients. From germline, CDR1 is ENHRY and CDR2 SYGVKD. Trimming removed 0 bases from V and 8 bases from J, with 13 bases in between. CDR3 length equals 14 residues. The protocol was immunoSEQ multiplex PCR, while the TCRdb copy is restricted to in-frame clones and leaves out a portion. This table holds around 52,000 clones, approximately 90% found once. This clone showed up just once. The chain uses TRBV10-3 and TRBJ1-2; no definite D call. This clonotype was sampled from a man aged 25 to 40 with colorectal cancer. Sequenced material: PBMCs. CDR3 sequence: CAISESWGREGYTF. The CDR3, as DNA: TGTGCCATCAGTGAGTCTTGGGGAAGGGAAGGCTACACCTTC.